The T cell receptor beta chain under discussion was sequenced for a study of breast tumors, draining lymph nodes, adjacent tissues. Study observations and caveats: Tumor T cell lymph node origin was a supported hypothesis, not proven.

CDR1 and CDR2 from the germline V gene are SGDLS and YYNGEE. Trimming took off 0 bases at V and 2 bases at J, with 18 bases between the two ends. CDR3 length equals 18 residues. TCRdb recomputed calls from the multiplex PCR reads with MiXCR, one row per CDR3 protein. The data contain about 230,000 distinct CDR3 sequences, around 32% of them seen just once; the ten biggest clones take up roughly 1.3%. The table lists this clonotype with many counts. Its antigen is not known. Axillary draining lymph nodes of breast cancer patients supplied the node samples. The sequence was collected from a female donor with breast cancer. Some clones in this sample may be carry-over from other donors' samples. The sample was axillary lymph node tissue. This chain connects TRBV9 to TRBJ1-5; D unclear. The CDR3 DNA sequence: TGTGCCAGCAGCGTAGCCCCCGATCCCCTGACGGGCAATCAGCCCCAGCATTTT. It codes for CASSVAPDPLTGNQPQHF.